This T cell receptor (beta chain) was sequenced during a study of identical twins (dated by TCRdb to the mid-2010s). About the study as a whole: TCR alpha and beta repertoires from monozygotic twins, unrelated adults of various ages and cord blood were deep-sequenced to test whether fetal clonotypes persist. To rule out contamination, replicate twin experiments were performed at different times with different library preparation protocols.

Only healthy Caucasian donors were included. Three pairs of female monozygotic twins, all aged about 18 to 30 years, were included in the twin cohort. Miltenyi CD45RO+ enrichment and human naive T-cell isolation kits were used to isolate memory (CD45RO+) and naive T cells from PBMC. The CDR3 contains 13 residues, cysteine and phenylalanine counted. Only the CDR3 portion is preserved as DNA: 39 bases, with reading frame beginning at the first base. Unmatched junction bases come to 3, with V trimmed by 7 bases and J by 5 bases. Study-wide conclusions, independent of this receptor: Abundant cord blood beta clonotypes had fewer insertions, young adult naive repertoires showed a similar but weaker trend, and memory repertoires showed no such trend. Because the same donors could not be followed over many years, conclusions were based on cross-sectional statistical analysis. Invariant T cells such as MAIT and iNKT could partly confound zero-insertion analyses, although diverse VJ usage argued against such confounding for most clonotypes. Excess twin sharing in beta out-of-frame sequences was weaker because fewer shared sequences lowered the signal-to-noise ratio. Compared with coincidental sharing between unrelated individuals, an excess of low generation-probability sequences was observed among out-of-frame TCR alpha sequences shared between twins. In monozygotic twins, out-of-frame TCR alpha sharing was systematically underestimated by recombination models, although the models agreed with sharing between unrelated individuals.

The library was produced with 5' RACE. Sequencing was carried out with an Illumina HiSeq 2000. A universal primer binding site was added through template switching, and the final cDNA carried a unique molecular identifier so that TCR cDNA molecules could be counted accurately. Specific primers in the conserved constant-segment region were used to synthesize first-strand cDNA for the TCR alpha and beta chains. To control for contamination, each cDNA library was double barcoded with a SMART-Mk sample barcode plus Illumina barcodes. Two successive PCR steps introduced TruSeq adapter sequences along with Illumina sample barcodes. The Illumina HiSeq platform was used with custom primers to sequence TCR alpha and beta cDNA libraries. Concerning the study's data processing: MiGEC was used to process raw reads and extract unique molecular identifiers, and MiXCR was used to find CDR3 positions. Recombination models were inferred per individual with the repgenHMM and IGoR tools using an EM algorithm. Shared clonotype analysis was performed with the tcR package in R, normalizing sharing by the product of cloneset sizes. To study raw recombination free of thymic and clonal selection effects, out-of-frame nonproductive sequences were analyzed. Clones were called with MiXCR by TCRdb after fastp trimmed the public reads at Q25, and only in-frame beta chains were retained. Identical CDR3 proteins give one entry, which carries the most common genes and DNA. The V and J calls and clone size come from TCRdb's table, not from the authors' own analysis. The sample table lists fewer than 250,000 distinct CDR3 sequences, more than 6.5% of them with a count of one. Of the sample, less than 2% falls within the top ten clones.

On this clonotype itself: The antigen it recognizes is unknown. Base qualities were left out, and no much larger clone turns up one base away.

These same data were also listed under a study on yellow fever vaccine responses in identical twins. Reported in the second study: The authors reported that the T cell response to vaccination in identical twins appeared partly convergent and partly personalized. Focusing on identical twins, the study followed the T cell clones that responded to the vaccine, and did so with precision.

This receptor was taken from a woman younger than 35 in good health. The sequencing sample was made of memory (CD45RO+) T cells sorted from blood. This specimen's cell subset or site label, interpreted: CD45RO+ enriched T cells. The chain couples TRBV12-3 or TRBV12-4 to TRBJ2-1; 9 bases in the junction line up with TRBD1. The nucleotide sequence is TGTGCCAGCACAGACAGGGGGAACAATGAGCAGTTCTTC. It codes for CASTDRGNNEQFF.